Listed below are T cell receptor beta chains from one sample, sequenced in a study of T cells expressing NK-cell markers. TCRdb reprocessed the 5' RACE reads and keeps a single row for each CDR3 protein, giving no DNA. The sample data list roughly 180,000 distinct CDR3 sequences. Input material: blood T cells: a sorted CD56 or NKG2C T cell subset, CD4+ or CD8+ T cells, or bulk PBMC T cells (not recorded which). These receptors all stem from a woman between 18 and 69 years old in good health. The CDR3 runs from the conserved cysteine through the conserved F or W.

j_gene | len | v_gene | CDR3aa
TRBJ1-3 | 13 | TRBV29-1 | CSVEERAGNTIYF
TRBJ2-5 | 11 | TRBV5-1 | CASRVEETQYF
TRBJ1-5 | 15 | TRBV9 | CASSVDYGDHQPQHF
TRBJ1-5 | 12 | TRBV20-1 | CSAPSSNQPQHF
TRBJ2-7 | 15 | TRBV7-2 | CASSFDRGGFYEQYF
TRBJ2-3 | 14 | TRBV20-1 | CSARRARGSDTQYF
TRBJ1-2 | 15 | TRBV29-1 | CSVEEVRQALYGYTF
TRBJ2-7 | 16 | TRBV5-1 | CASSFVRGQVSHEQYF
TRBJ1-1 | 16 | TRBV7-9 | CASSATKGLVNTEAFF
TRBJ1-1 | 11 | TRBV7-9 | CASSQDREAFF